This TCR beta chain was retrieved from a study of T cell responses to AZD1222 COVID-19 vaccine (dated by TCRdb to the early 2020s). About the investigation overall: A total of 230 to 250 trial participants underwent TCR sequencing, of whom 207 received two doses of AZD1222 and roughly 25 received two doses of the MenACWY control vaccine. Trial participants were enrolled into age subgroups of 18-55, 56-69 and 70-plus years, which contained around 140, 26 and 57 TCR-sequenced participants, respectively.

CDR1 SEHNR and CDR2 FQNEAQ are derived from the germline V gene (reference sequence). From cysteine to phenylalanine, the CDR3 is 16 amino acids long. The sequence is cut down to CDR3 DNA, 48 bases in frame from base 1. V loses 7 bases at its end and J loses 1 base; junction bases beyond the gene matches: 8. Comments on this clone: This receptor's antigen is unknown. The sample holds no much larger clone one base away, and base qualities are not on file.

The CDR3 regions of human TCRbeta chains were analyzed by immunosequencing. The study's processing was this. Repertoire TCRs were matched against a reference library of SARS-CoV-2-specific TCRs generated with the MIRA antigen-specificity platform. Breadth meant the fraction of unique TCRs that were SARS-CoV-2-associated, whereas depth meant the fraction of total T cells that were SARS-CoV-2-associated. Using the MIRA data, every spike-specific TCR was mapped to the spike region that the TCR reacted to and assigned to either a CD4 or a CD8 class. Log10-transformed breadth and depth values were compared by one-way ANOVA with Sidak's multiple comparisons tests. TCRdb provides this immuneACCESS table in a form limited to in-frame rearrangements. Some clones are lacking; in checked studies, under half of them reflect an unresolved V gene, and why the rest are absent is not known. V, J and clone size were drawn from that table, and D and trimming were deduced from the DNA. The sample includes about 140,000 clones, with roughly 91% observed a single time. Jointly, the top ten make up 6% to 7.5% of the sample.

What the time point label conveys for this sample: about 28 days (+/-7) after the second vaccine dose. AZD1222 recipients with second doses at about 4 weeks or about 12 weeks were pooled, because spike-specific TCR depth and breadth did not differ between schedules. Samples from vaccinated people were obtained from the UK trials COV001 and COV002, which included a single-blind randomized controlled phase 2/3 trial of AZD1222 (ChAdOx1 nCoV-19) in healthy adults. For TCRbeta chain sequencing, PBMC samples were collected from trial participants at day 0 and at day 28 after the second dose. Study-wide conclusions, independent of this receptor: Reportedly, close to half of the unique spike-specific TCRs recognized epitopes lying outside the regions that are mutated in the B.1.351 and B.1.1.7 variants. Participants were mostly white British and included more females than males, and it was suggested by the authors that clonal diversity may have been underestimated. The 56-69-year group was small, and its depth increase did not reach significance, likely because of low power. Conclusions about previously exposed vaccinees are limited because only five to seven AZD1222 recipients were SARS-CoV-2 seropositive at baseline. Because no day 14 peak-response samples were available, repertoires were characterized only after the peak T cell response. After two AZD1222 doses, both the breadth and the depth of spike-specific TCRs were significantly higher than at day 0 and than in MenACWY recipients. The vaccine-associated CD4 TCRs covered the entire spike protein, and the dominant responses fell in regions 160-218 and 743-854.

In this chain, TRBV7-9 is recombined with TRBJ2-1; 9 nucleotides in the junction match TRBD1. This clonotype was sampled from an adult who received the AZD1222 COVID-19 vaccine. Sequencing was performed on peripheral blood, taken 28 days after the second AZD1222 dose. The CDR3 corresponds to CASNGPGQGSYNEQFF. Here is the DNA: TGTGCCAGCAACGGACCGGGACAGGGATCCTACAATGAGCAGTTCTTC.